This T cell receptor beta chain emerged from a study of blood T cell repertoires in COVID-19. Looking at the study overall: Some COVID-19 samples were acute and others convalescent; all came from the United States, Italy and Spain. T cells, B-cell-depleted T cells, or PBMCs provided the cDNA or gDNA that served as material.

In the study's own analysis: How many nucleated cells were present was estimated from reference gene primer amplification. Sequencing was performed with immunoSEQ multiplex PCR; in TCRdb, only in-frame clones are kept and a portion is missing. V and J calls and clone size are given by that table; D and trimming were obtained from the DNA. Of 350,000 to 450,000 clones in the sample, 85% were seen once. Germline CDR1 is MNHEY and CDR2 is SVGAGI. V shed 6 bases, J shed 5 bases, and the junction held 7 bases outside the gene matches. This CDR3 is built from 15 residues. The sequenced material came from peripheral blood. This clonotype was obtained from a woman between 18 and 29 years old with acute or convalescent COVID-19. The chain couples TRBV6-5 to TRBJ1-5, with 10 bases lining up with TRBD1. CDR3 nucleotides: TGTGCCAGCAGACCTCGGACAGGGGGGTATCAGCCCCAGCATTTT. Translated: CASRPRTGGYQPQHF.